These T cell receptor beta chains were read from a single sample in a study of CD8 T cells in Susac syndrome. One entry per CDR3 protein results from TCRdb running MiXCR on the immunoSEQ multiplex PCR reads. The sample holds roughly 28,000 distinct CDR3 sequences, roughly 94% seen once. The sequencing input was CD8+ T cells from PBMCs. Receptors originate from a human donor in good health. CDR3s include the opening cysteine and the closing phenylalanine or tryptophan.

j_gene	v_gene	CDR3aa
TRBJ2-7	TRBV27	CASSLLTGSDEQYF
TRBJ1-2	TRBV20-1	CSATGGSGGYTF
TRBJ1-2	TRBV20-1	CSASGTGGNYGYTF
TRBJ2-1	TRBV20-1	CSAFIRGSYNEQFF
TRBJ2-2	TRBV19	CASSSRLADTGELFF
TRBJ2-5	TRBV7-9	CASSPSGTGWKETQYF
TRBJ2-3	TRBV7-2	CASSLLAGDTDTQYF
TRBJ2-3	TRBV2	CASRGAVDTQYF
TRBJ1-2	TRBV28	CASSLVAGGGYTF
TRBJ2-2	TRBV7-7	CASSQTRAGELFF
TRBJ2-5	TRBV7-2	CASSSPGEGQETQYF
TRBJ2-3	TRBV29-1	CSVEGGGTTDTQYF
TRBJ2-1	TRBV7-9	CASSPGAGFDNEQFF
TRBJ2-7	TRBV13	CASSLGPSWGYEQYF
TRBJ2-7	TRBV2	CASNAGYREQYF
TRBJ2-3	TRBV12-3/TRBV12-4	CASTPFDRHTDTQYF
TRBJ2-1	TRBV10-3	CAISELGAGGRNEQFF
TRBJ1-1	TRBV3-1	CASSPRGDTEAFF
TRBJ1-6	TRBV7-6	CASSSQSSYNSPLHF
TRBJ2-2	TRBV19	CASKGNTGELFF
TRBJ2-3	TRBV3-1	CASSQEAIAGARKETDTQYF
TRBJ2-5	TRBV2	CASSTRTGEETQYF
TRBJ1-1	TRBV29-1	CSVETGGMTEAFF
TRBJ1-1	TRBV19	CASSGPTRLNTEAFF
TRBJ2-7	TRBV9	CASSVEGGRDYEQYF
TRBJ1-1	TRBV19	CASTINRGFRTEAFF
TRBJ1-6	TRBV19	CATTDRGDSPLHF
TRBJ2-4	TRBV12-5	CASGSAPGKNIQYF
TRBJ1-1	TRBV20-1	CSARGMGDTEAFF
TRBJ1-2	TRBV27	CASSLGGGPIYGYTF
TRBJ1-4	TRBV7-9	CASSFDQGAEEKLFF
TRBJ2-7	TRBV3-1	CASSQGTSGIYEQYF
TRBJ2-1	TRBV5-6	CASSAQGGAYNEQFF
TRBJ2-1	TRBV5-4	CASSTGDEQFF
TRBJ2-5	TRBV7-9	CASSFEGRRETQYF
TRBJ1-1	TRBV14	CASSQDRAGGVGTEAFF
TRBJ2-7	TRBV19	CASSSRISEQYF
TRBJ2-3	TRBV2	CASSEVNRPTDTQYF
TRBJ2-1	TRBV4-3	CASSQDPSQSNEQFF
TRBJ2-3	TRBV20-1	CSTKLARTQYF
TRBJ1-5	TRBV6-5	CASRPQEFSNQPQHF
TRBJ2-3	TRBV5-4	CASSTTGTSKTDTQYF
TRBJ2-1	TRBV29-1	CSVEESLGYNEQFF
TRBJ2-1	TRBV10-2	CASRHRGTQERFYNEQFF
TRBJ2-5	TRBV7-2	CASSPRGQETQYF
TRBJ2-3	TRBV7-2	CASIFEGRDTQYF
TRBJ2-7	TRBV24-1	CATHGRGRPYEQYF
TRBJ2-7	TRBV20-1	CSASAGIRSYEQYF
TRBJ1-3	TRBV27	CASRPRGLTGNTIYF
TRBJ1-3	TRBV20-1	CSARGLGLNSGNTIYF
TRBJ2-1	TRBV7-8	CASSTPPWSSSYNEQFF
TRBJ2-1	TRBV6-1	CASSDSSGGYNGQFF
TRBJ2-1	TRBV4-1	CASSQERLAGFEQFF
TRBJ1-1	TRBV19	CASSIGTATEAFF
TRBJ1-4	TRBV7-9	CASSPIGTGNEKLFF
TRBJ1-2	TRBV9	CASSVGTGLNYGYTF
TRBJ2-1	TRBV5-6	CASSSGQGPYNEQFF
TRBJ2-2	TRBV6-1	CASSRGKGANTGELFF
TRBJ2-1	TRBV9	CASSVEGYFNEQFF
TRBJ2-1	TRBV19	CASTLSAFSYNEQFF